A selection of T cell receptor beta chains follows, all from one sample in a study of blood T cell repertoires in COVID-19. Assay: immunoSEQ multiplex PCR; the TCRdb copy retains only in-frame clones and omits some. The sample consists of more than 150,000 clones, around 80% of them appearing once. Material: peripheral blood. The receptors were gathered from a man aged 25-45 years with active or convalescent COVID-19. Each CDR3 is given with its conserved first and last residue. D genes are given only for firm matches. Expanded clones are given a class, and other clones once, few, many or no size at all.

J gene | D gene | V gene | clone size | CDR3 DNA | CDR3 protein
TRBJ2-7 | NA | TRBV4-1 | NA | TGCGCCAGCAGCCAAGGCACAGCTGCTACCTACGAGCAGTACTTC | CASSQGTAATYEQYF
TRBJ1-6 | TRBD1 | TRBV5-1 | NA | TGCGCCAGCAGAATGGCCGGGACAGGGAGTTCACCCCTCCACTTT | CASRMAGTGSSPLHF
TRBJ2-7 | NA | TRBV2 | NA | TGTGCCAGCAGTGAGATTCAGGGTTCCTACGAGCAGTACTTC | CASSEIQGSYEQYF
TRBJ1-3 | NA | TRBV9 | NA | TGTGCCAGCTCTCCTGGGCTTCCCTCTGGAAACACCATATATTTT | CASSPGLPSGNTIYF
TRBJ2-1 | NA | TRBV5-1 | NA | TGCGCCAGCAGCTTCGACAGCTCCTACAATGAGCAGTTCTTC | CASSFDSSYNEQFF
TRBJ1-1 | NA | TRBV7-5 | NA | TGTGCCAGAAGCTTTGAGACAGGCTCCTACACTGAAGCTTTCTTT | CARSFETGSYTEAFF
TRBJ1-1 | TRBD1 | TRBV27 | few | TGTGCCAGCAGTTCCGACAGGGGGCCTGAAGCTTTCTTT | CASSSDRGPEAFF
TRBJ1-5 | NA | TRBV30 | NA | TGTGCCTGGAGTACCACAGGGAGCAATCAGCCCCAGCATTTT | CAWSTTGSNQPQHF
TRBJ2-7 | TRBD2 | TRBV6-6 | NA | TGTGCCAGCAGTTTCTTAGCGGGATCCTCCTACGAGCAGTACTTC | CASSFLAGSSYEQYF
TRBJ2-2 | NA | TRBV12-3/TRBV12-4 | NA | TGTGCCAGCAGTATGCGGAACTCCGGGGAGCTGTTTTTT | CASSMRNSGELFF
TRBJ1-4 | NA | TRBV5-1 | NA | TGCGCCAGCAGCCCATTTGGTGGGGCTGAGAATGAAAAACTGTTTTTT | CASSPFGGAENEKLFF
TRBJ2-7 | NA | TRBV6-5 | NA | TGTGCCAGCAGCCCATGGGGCGGGACCTACGAGCAGTACTTC | CASSPWGGTYEQYF
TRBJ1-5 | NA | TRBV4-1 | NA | TGCGCCAGCAGCCCGTACGCAGGGGGCAATCAGCCCCAGCATTTT | CASSPYAGGNQPQHF
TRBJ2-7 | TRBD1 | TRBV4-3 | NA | TGCGCCAGCAGCCAAGACACCCCGGGACAGGGTCCCTACGAGCAGTACTTC | CASSQDTPGQGPYEQYF
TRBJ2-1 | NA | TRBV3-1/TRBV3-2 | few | TGTGCCAGCAGCCAAGAGGTCTACAGTGAGCAGTTCTTC | CASSQEVYSEQFF
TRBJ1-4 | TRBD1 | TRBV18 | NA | TGTGCCAGCTCACCGGGACAGGGTCGAGGTTATGAAAAACTGTTTTTT | CASSPGQGRGYEKLFF
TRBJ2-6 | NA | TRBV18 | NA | TGTGCCAGCTCAGGGGGAGGCGGCTCTGGGGCCAACGTCCTGACTTTC | CASSGGGGSGANVLTF
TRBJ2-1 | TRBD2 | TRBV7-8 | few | TGTGCCAGCAGCTTAAGCGTAGCGGGAGTGGTGAATGAGCAGTTCTTC | CASSLSVAGVVNEQFF
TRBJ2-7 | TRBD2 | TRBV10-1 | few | TGCGCCAGCAGCCCATGGAGCGGGGGATCCTACGAGCAGTACTTC | CASSPWSGGSYEQYF
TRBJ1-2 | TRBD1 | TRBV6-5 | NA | TGTGCCAGCGCTCAGGGGGCCGGGGACTATGGCTACACCTTC | CASAQGAGDYGYTF
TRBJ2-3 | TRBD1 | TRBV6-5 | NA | TGTGCCAGCAGCTTCGACAGGGGTCGCACAGATACGCAGTATTTT | CASSFDRGRTDTQYF
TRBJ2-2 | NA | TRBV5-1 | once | TGCGCCAGCAGCCCTACTGTAAACACCGGGGAGCTGTTTTTT | CASSPTVNTGELFF
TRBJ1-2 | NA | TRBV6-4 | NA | TGTGCCAGCAGTATGGAGGAAAACTATGGCTACACCTTC | CASSMEENYGYTF
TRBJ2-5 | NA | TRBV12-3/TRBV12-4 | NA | TGTGCCAGCAATAGGGGTTCAGAGACCCAGTACTTC | CASNRGSETQYF
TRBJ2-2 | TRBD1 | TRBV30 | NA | TGTGCCTGGGGTAGAGGGACAGGGACCTTTGACACCGGGGAGCTGTTTTTT | CAWGRGTGTFDTGELFF
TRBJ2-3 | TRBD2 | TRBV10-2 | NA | TGCGCCAGCAGTGACGGGACTAGCGGGATGACAGATACGCAGTATTTT | CASSDGTSGMTDTQYF
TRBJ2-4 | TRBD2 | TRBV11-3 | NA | TGTGCCAGCAGCCCACGGGACTACCCAGCCAAAAACATTCAGTACTTC | CASSPRDYPAKNIQYF
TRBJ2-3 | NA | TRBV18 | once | TGTGCCAGCTCACCGGGGGGTAGCACAGATACGCAGTATTTT | CASSPGGSTDTQYF
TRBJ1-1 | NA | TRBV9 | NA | TGTGCCAGCAGCGTGGCTTGGTCGAACACTGAAGCTTTCTTT | CASSVAWSNTEAFF
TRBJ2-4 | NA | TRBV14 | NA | TGTGCCAGCAGCCAAGAACCCTTGCTCCAAGCGGGAGCCAAAAACATTCAGTACTTC | CASSQEPLLQAGAKNIQYF
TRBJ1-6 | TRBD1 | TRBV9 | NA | TGTGCCAGCAGAACCGACGACAGGGCAACCCTCCACTTT | CASRTDDRATLHF
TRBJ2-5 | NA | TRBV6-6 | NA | TGTGCCAGCAGGACCTCGGATCGGGGGGAGACCCAGTACTTC | CASRTSDRGETQYF
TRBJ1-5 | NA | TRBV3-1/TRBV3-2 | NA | TGCGCCAGCAGCCACCGACGGACAGATCAGCCCCAGCATTTT | CASSHRRTDQPQHF
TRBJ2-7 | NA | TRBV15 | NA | TGTGCCACCACGCTGTCCGGGAGCTCCTACGAGCAGTACTTC | CATTLSGSSYEQYF
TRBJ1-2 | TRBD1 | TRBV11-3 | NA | TGTGCCAGCAGCTTAGGACAGGGGGCGAGAGGCTACACCTTC | CASSLGQGARGYTF
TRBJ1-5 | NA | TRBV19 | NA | TGTGCCAGTACCTCAGGGACACCAGGCAATCAGCCCCAGCATTTT | CASTSGTPGNQPQHF
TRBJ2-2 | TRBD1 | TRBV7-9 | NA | TGTGCCAGCAGCTTAGAGGCAGGGGGCGACACCGGGGAGCTGTTTTTT | CASSLEAGGDTGELFF
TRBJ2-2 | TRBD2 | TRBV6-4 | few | TGTGCCAGCAGTGCCGGGACTAGCGGGAGTGGCGGGGAGCTGTTTTTT | CASSAGTSGSGGELFF
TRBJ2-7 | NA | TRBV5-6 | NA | TGTGCCAGCAGCTTGGGCAGGGCAGGCCCCTACGAGCAGTACTTC | CASSLGRAGPYEQYF
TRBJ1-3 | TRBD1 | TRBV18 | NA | TGTGCCAGCTCACCGGGACAGCCTCACTCTGGAAACACCATATATTTT | CASSPGQPHSGNTIYF
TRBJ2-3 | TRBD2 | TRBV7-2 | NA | TGTGCCAGCAGCTTACTTGCGGGAGTCCCAGACCGTCGCACAGATACGCAGTATTTT | CASSLLAGVPDRRTDTQYF
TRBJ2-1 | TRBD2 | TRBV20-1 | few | TGCAGTGCTAGTACCCTAGCGGGGACGTTCAGGGAGCAGTTCTTC | CSASTLAGTFREQFF
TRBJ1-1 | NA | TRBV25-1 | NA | TGTGCCAGCTTCAGGGGGAACACTGAAGCTTTCTTT | CASFRGNTEAFF
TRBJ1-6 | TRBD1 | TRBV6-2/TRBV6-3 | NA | TGTGCCAGCAGCCCCGACAGGGGCGAGAAGTATAATTCACCCCTCCACTTT | CASSPDRGEKYNSPLHF
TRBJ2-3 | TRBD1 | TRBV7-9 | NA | TGTGCCAGCAGCCAAGTTACAGGGGCCCGCACAGATACGCAGTATTTT | CASSQVTGARTDTQYF
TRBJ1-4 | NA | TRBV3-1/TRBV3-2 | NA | TGTGCCAGCAACAGGGAGGGGAATGAAAAACTGTTTTTT | CASNREGNEKLFF
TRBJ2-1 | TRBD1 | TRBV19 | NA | TGTGCCAGTGGTACGGACAGGGGTAACAATGAGCAGTTCTTC | CASGTDRGNNEQFF
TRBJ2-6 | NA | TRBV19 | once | TGTGCCAGTAGAGATAGGGGAACGGGCGGGGCCAACGTCCTGACTTTC | CASRDRGTGGANVLTF